This T cell receptor beta chain was sequenced for a study of shared clonotypes between healthy human individuals. Points on this clone: As yet, its antigen is unknown.

Assay execution proceeded at the deep level. Repertoires were generated with immunoSEQ multiplex PCR, while TCRdb's copy carries only in-frame clones and drops some. Here the sample spans approximately 2.3 million clones, roughly 93% being singletons. This CDR3 contains 13 residues. The V end lost 2 bases, the J end lost 3 bases, and 5 bases lay between the germline ends. The germline CDR1 and CDR2 sequences are SNHLY and FYNNEI. Regarding the study as a whole: Estimated richness values were generally larger in naive subsets than in memory subsets.

The sample was naive CD4+ T cells from PBMCs. Indicated subset: CD45RA+ positively selected. The TCR sequence derives from a man younger than 35 in good health. Some clones in this sample may be carry-over from other donors' samples. V is TRBV2 and J is TRBJ2-4; D remains unclear. The CDR3 region is CASSEFLKNIQYF. The CDR3 DNA follows: TGTGCCAGCAGTGAATTCCTCAAAAACATTCAGTACTTC.